One sample yielded the 23 T cell receptor beta chains listed below, sequenced in a study of blood T cells in healthy people across ages. With a J-beta primer mix and a sample-barcoded 5' primer, a second PCR ran roughly 6 to 12 cycles. TCRdb reanalysed the 5' RACE reads using MiXCR and keeps one entry per CDR3 protein. The sample records roughly 1,500,000 distinct CDR3 sequences, 30% to 35% being singletons. The sequencing input was blood. The receptors come from a woman between 25 and 40 years old in good health.

The chain employs TRBV12-3 or TRBV12-4 and TRBJ2-5; D might be TRBD1 (6 bases). The CDR3 consists of 13 residues. Trimming pared 6 bases from V and 7 bases from J, leaving 15 bases between. The CDR3 region is CASSSNRVGTQYF. The CDR3 region has the DNA TGTGCCAGCAGCTCCAACAGGGTAGGGACCCAGTACTTC.

This clonotype has a count of ten or more. V gene TRBV4-2 combines with J gene TRBJ1-5, with D hard to call. Germline assignment: CDR1 LGHNA and CDR2 YNFKEQ. Between the trimmed V and J ends, which lost 0 bases and 7 bases, there was a span of 7 bases. The CDR3 runs 13 residues. In nucleotides, the CDR3 is TGTGCCAGCAGCCAAGAAGCACGGCAGCCCCAGCATTTT. It encodes CASSQEARQPQHF.

The CDR3 loop reads CASSVAGRGAAGEQYF. The DNA for the CDR3 is TGTGCCAGCAGCGTAGCGGGGCGGGGGGCCGCCGGCGAGCAGTACTTC. This chain links TRBV9 with TRBJ2-5, with 8 bases lining up with TRBD2. The DNA matches TRBJ2-7 better at its end, which makes the J call doubtful. The CDR3 loop spans 16 amino acids. Germline CDR1 is SGDLS and CDR2 is YYNGEE.

The V call is TRBV5-5, the J call TRBJ1-3, with a weak D call TRBD1 (6 bases). In germline, CDR1 is SGHKS, CDR2 YYEKEE (reference sequence). There are 14 residues in the CDR3. The germline V and J ends were trimmed by 3 bases and 2 bases, with 9 bases remaining between them. The CDR3: CASSYRVAGNTIYF. The CDR3 nucleotides are TGTGCCAGCAGCTACAGGGTCGCTGGAAACACCATATATTTT.

The V gene is TRBV20-1, the J gene TRBJ1-1; D not resolved. The germline V and J ends were trimmed by 5 bases and 0 bases, with 7 bases remaining between them. Germline CDR1 DFQATT, CDR2 SNEGSKA (reference sequence). The CDR3 loop spans 12 amino acids. The CDR3 loop is CSAGSMNTEAFF. The CDR3 bases are TGCAGTGCTGGCTCCATGAACACTGAAGCTTTCTTT.

The DNA for the CDR3 is TGTGCCAGCAGTCCAACTAGTTCCTACGAGACCCAGTACTTC. It translates to CASSPTSSYETQYF. The chain carries TRBV7-9 and TRBJ2-5; tentatively, D is TRBD2 (5 bases). The CDR3 has 14 residues. Germline values: CDR1 SEHNR, CDR2 FQNEAQ (reference sequence). V lost 6 bases and J lost 5, with 16 bases in between.

The sample holds a few counts of this clonotype. The rearrangement uses TRBV6-4 and TRBJ2-3; tentative D call: TRBD1 (6 bases). Looked up from germline, CDR1 is MRHNA and CDR2 is SNTAGT. The CDR3 length is 13 residues. The V gene lost 4 bases and the J gene lost 6 bases, with 11 bases spanning the gap. The CDR3 DNA follows: TGTGCCAGCAGTGCCGAAAGGGGGGATACGCAGTATTTT. Its protein product is CASSAERGDTQYF.

The rearrangement uses TRBV19 and TRBJ2-1; unclear D gene. The CDR3 covers 15 residues. V was cut by 3 bases and J by 1 base, with 10 bases left in between. The germline V gene has CDR1 LNHDA and CDR2 SQIVND (reference sequence). CDR3 bases: TGTGCCAGTAGTATGGGTGGACCGTCCTACAATGAGCAGTTCTTC. It codes for CASSMGGPSYNEQFF. The full variable domain, rest sourced from reference TRBV19 and TRBJ2-1, is DGGITQSPKYLFRKEGQNVTLSCEQNLNHDAMYWYRQDPGQGLRLIYYSQIVNDFQKGDIAEGYSVSREKKESFPLTVTSAQKNPTAFYLCASSMGGPSYNEQFFGPGTRLTVL.

The CDR3 region has the DNA TGTGCCAGCAGCCTATTCGGGACAAAAGCAGCAGATACGCAGTATTTT. Translating it yields CASSLFGTKAADTQYF. The chain carries TRBV3-1 and TRBJ2-3; a possible D gene is TRBD1 (6 bases). The germline V and J ends were trimmed by 4 bases and 4 bases, with 18 bases remaining between them. This CDR3 comprises 16 residues. The germline V gene has CDR1 LGHDT and CDR2 YNNKEL (reference sequence).

The gene calls are TRBV6-5 and TRBJ1-2; D gene ambiguous. The CDR3 spans 14 residues. Germline CDR1 reads MNHEY; CDR2 reads SVGAGI. Trimming took off 2 bases at V and 0 bases at J, with 7 bases between the two ends. CDR3 DNA sequence: TGTGCCAGCAGTTACGGGAAGACTAACTATGGCTACACCTTC. This sequence encodes CASSYGKTNYGYTF.

V is TRBV20-1 and J is TRBJ1-2; D uncertain. The V gene lost 8 bases and the J gene lost 1 base, with 11 bases spanning the gap. Germline CDR1 reads DFQATT; CDR2 reads SNEGSKA (reference sequence). CDR3 length: 12 residues. As DNA, the CDR3 is TGCAGTACCAACCCGGTTAACTATGGCTACACCTTC. As protein: CSTNPVNYGYTF.

The chain links TRBV5-1 to TRBJ2-5; D remains unclear. Trimming took off 6 bases at V and 1 base at J, with 16 bases between the two ends. CDR3 length equals 15 residues. The V gene's germline CDR1 is SGHRS and CDR2 YFSETQ. CDR3 loop: CASIPGSGIQETQYF. The CDR3 coding sequence is TGCGCCAGCATCCCGGGCTCGGGTATCCAAGAGACCCAGTACTTC. The complete variable domain, with remaining parts taken from reference TRBV5-1 and TRBJ2-5, reads KAGVTQTPRYLIKTRGQQVTLSCSPISGHRSVSWYQQTPGQGLQFLFEYFSETQRNKGNFPGRFSGRQFSNSRSEMNVSTLELGDSALYLCASIPGSGIQETQYFGPGTRLLVL.

This CDR3 reads CASSQMGYGYTF. The CDR3 DNA follows: TGCGCCAGCAGCCAAATGGGATACGGCTACACCTTC. The rearrangement joins TRBV4-1 to TRBJ1-2; D call uncertain. Germline V CDR1 and CDR2: MGHRA, YSYEKL. The germline V and J ends were trimmed by 2 bases and 8 bases, with 9 bases remaining between them. CDR3 length: 12 amino acids.

With regard to this clonotype: Its ends do not fully match the called genes, so a read error is possible. This chain connects TRBV7-9 to TRBJ2-1, with D possibly matching TRBD2 (6 bases). Germline V CDR1 and CDR2: SEHNR, FQNEAQ (reference sequence). CDR3 length: 12 amino acids. The CDR3 spells CAGSSLAEEQFF. The CDR3 nucleotides are TGTGCCGGCAGCTCGTTAGCGGAAGAGCAGTTCTTC.

V is TRBV19 and J is TRBJ1-2; 7 nucleotides agree with TRBD1. This CDR3 has 14 amino acids. Germline values: CDR1 LNHDA, CDR2 SQIVND (reference sequence). Germline trimming cut 1 base from V and 2 bases from J; bases unmatched to any gene: 1. In DNA, the CDR3 is TGTGCCAGTAGTATAGTGGGACAGAACTATGGCTACACCTTC. Translation: CASSIVGQNYGYTF. Based on the CDR3 plus reference TRBV19 and TRBJ1-2, the full variable domain is DGGITQSPKYLFRKEGQNVTLSCEQNLNHDAMYWYRQDPGQGLRLIYYSQIVNDFQKGDIAEGYSVSREKKESFPLTVTSAQKNPTAFYLCASSIVGQNYGYTFGSGTRLTVV.

The V gene is TRBV6-1, the J gene TRBJ1-2; D not certain. This CDR3 has 15 amino acids. The germline V gene encodes CDR1 MNHNS and CDR2 SASEGT. V was shortened by 2 bases and J by 4 bases, with 14 bases between the two germline ends. As DNA, the CDR3 is TGTGCCAGCAGTGAAAACGGGGTAGCGGCCTATGGCTACACCTTC. This gives the protein CASSENGVAAYGYTF.

This clonotype showed up many times. The chain joins TRBV7-9 to TRBJ1-2; unclear D gene. Germline lookup yields CDR1 SEHNR and CDR2 FQNEAQ (reference sequence). V was shortened by 1 base and J by 0 bases, with 3 bases between the two germline ends. This CDR3 is 13 amino acids long. In DNA, the CDR3 is TGTGCCAGCAGCTTAGTGGCTAACTATGGCTACACCTTC. Protein product: CASSLVANYGYTF.

The chain has TRBV27 and TRBJ1-2; D unresolved. The CDR3 runs 14 residues. The V gene's germline CDR1 is MNHEY and CDR2 SMNVEV (reference sequence). V was clipped by 4 bases and J by 2 bases, with 11 bases between them. The CDR3 DNA reads TGTGCCAGCAGTTCGGTGCCGGGAAACTATGGCTACACCTTC. Translation gives CASSSVPGNYGYTF.

This clonotype occurred once. This chain links TRBV20-1 with TRBJ2-2; 10 positions agree with TRBD1. The CDR3 has 13 residues. V lost 5 bases, J lost 7 bases, and 4 bases stayed unmatched. Germline V gene sequence: CDR1 DFQATT, CDR2 SNEGSKA (reference sequence). CDR3 DNA sequence: TGCAGTGCTCCCCGGACAGGGGGCGGGGAGCTGTTTTTT. It specifies CSAPRTGGGELFF.

The chain employs TRBV28 and TRBJ2-1, with 9 bases matching TRBD2. This CDR3 spans 18 amino acids. Germline CDR1 reads MDHEN; CDR2 reads SYDVKM. After removal of 6 bases from V and 2 bases from J, the junction contained 14 bases not matched to a gene. CDR3 in DNA: TGTGCCAGCAGACTTAGCGGGGGTCTACACCCCACCTACAATGAGCAGTTCTTC. This codes for CASRLSGGLHPTYNEQFF.

The sample holds a few counts of this clonotype. This sequence joins TRBV20-1 and TRBJ1-6, with 7 bases aligning to TRBD1. Germline V CDR1 and CDR2: DFQATT, SNEGSKA (reference sequence). CDR3 size: 13 residues. Trimming took 5 bases from V and 8 from J; bases not matched to a gene: 6. CDR3 protein: CSALRDRYSPLHF. CDR3 DNA: TGCAGTGCTCTCCGGGACAGATATTCACCCCTCCACTTT.

The chain uses TRBV29-1 and TRBJ2-3, with 11 bases identical to TRBD2. Germline-derived CDR1 and CDR2 are SQVTM and ANQGSEA. The V segment lost 8 bases and the J segment 0 bases; nucleotides outside the gene matches: 7. The CDR3 is 15 residues long. As DNA, the CDR3 is TGCAGCTTGTGGACTAGCGGGCCTAGCACAGATACGCAGTATTTT. Residues: CSLWTSGPSTDTQYF.

This clonotype was observed a few times. The chain recombines TRBV20-1 with TRBJ2-2; 7 nucleotides line up with TRBD1. The V gene's germline CDR1 is DFQATT and CDR2 SNEGSKA (reference sequence). V lost 2 bases and J lost 7; bases outside the gene matches: 7. The CDR3 runs 14 residues. CDR3 loop: CSARLEQGFGELFF. For the CDR3, the DNA is TGCAGTGCTAGATTGGAACAGGGGTTCGGGGAGCTGTTTTTT.